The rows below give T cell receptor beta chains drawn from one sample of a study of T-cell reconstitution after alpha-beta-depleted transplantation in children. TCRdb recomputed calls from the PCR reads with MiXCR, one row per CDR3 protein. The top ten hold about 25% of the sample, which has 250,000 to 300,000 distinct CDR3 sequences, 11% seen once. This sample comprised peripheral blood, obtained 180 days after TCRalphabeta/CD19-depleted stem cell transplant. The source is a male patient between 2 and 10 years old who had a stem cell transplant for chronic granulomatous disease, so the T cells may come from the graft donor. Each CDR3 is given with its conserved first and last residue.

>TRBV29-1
CSVEDPQGAKHEQYF
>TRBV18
CASSPQGYTEAFF
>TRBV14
CASSQSGMDIQYF
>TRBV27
CASSRPGLYNEQFF
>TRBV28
CASSPGLVTEQYF
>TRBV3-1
CASSRDRAYEQYF
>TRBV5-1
CASSLPSSGTNEKLFF
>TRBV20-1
CSATPRTSSGGEKLFF
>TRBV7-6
CASRPSRANTGELFF
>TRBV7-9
CASSPRASGPYNEQFF
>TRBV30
CAWRSRQGYGYTF
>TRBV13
CASSILTVGETQYF
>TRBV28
CASSTFIGVGAYNEQFF
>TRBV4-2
CASSQMTSGRFLETQYF
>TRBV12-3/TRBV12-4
CASSRRDRLASGANVLPF
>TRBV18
CASNDRNSEKLFF
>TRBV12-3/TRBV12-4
CASRIRGETQYF
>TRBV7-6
CASSTRDNPYNEQFF
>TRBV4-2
CASSRHFGVIGGTYEQYF
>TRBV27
CASRGGYRTSGNSYEQYF
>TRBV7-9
CASSSTSGRSYEQYF
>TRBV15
CATSREVRREQYF
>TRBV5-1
CASSFLLDRGSYNEQFF
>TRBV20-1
CSARGAGSSEQYF
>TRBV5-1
CASSLDRPGSTDTQYF
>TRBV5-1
CASSLDSSAGGTGELFF
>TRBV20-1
CSARSVGREQFF
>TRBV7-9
CASSLTGLFTYEQYF
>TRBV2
CASSDNLAGPDEQYF
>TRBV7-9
CASSTTGWVTGELFF
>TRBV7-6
CATTSSYNEQFF
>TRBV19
CASSIASYEQFF
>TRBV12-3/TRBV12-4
CASSSGRGRSDEQYF
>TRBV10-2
CASSVLGQWAYEQYF
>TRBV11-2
CASSHGRGAKNIQYF
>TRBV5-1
CASSYTGTSHNEQFF
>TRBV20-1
CSARRARGREQYF
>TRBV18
CVISPLVQERGKLFF
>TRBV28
CASSLRGRRPLETQYF
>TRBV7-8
CASSRAGGTNEQFF
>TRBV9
CASSVSGGAADTQYF
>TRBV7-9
CASSSITVPERYTF
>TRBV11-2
CASSWGKTGELFF
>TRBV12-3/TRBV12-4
CASRVGTVGGYTF
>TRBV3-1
CASSLKGGTQYF